The 19 T cell receptor beta chains below all came from one sample that was sequenced in a study of type 1 regulatory T cells. TCRdb re-derived calls from the reads in MiXCR, one entry per CDR3 protein. The top ten hold around 7.6% of the sample, which has about 68,000 distinct CDR3 sequences, approximately 64% seen once. Their recognized antigens are unknown. The specimen was cultured T cells, either the whole culture or a sorted T cell fraction (not recorded which). The subset: Tr1-enriched cell product generated in vitro against host alloantigens. These receptors came from a human donor in good health.

CDR3 amino acids: CSAIGAPEAFF. CDR3 DNA: TGCAGTGCTATTGGAGCCCCTGAAGCTTTCTTT. The V gene is TRBV20-1, the J gene TRBJ1-1; no definite D call. The CDR3 extends over 11 amino acids. The V gene lost 4 bases and the J gene lost 6 bases, with 9 bases spanning the gap. Germline V gene data show CDR1 as DFQATT and CDR2 as SNEGSKA (reference sequence).

The chain employs TRBV6-2 or TRBV6-3 and TRBJ2-7, with 8 bases identical to TRBD2. Trimming at V came to 8 bases and at J to 2 bases, leaving 2 bases not matched to a gene. The germline CDR1 and CDR2 sequences are MNHEY and SVGEGT. The CDR3 has 12 residues. The CDR3 bases are TGTGCCAGCGCGGGAGGCACCTACGAGCAGTACTTC. Protein product: CASAGGTYEQYF.

The genes are TRBV20-1 and TRBJ2-1, with TRBD2 matching 7 bases. Per germline, CDR1 DFQATT and CDR2 SNEGSKA (reference sequence). This CDR3 has 18 amino acids. The V segment lost 1 base and the J segment 3 bases; nucleotides outside the gene matches: 15. The CDR3 coding sequence is TGCAGTGCTAGAGTAACATGGGAGCGGGGACGTATCTACAATGAGCAGTTCTTC. It codes for CSARVTWERGRIYNEQFF.

The chain employs TRBV27 and TRBJ2-7; 11 bases align to TRBD2. V gave up 1 base and J gave up 1 base; unmatched junction bases: 6. The CDR3 sequence is 17 residues long. The germline V gene has CDR1 MNHEY and CDR2 SMNVEV (reference sequence). The CDR3 spells CASSLYSLAGVSYEQYF. In nucleotides, the CDR3 is TGTGCCAGCAGTTTATACTCACTAGCGGGAGTTTCCTACGAGCAGTACTTC.

The V gene is TRBV6-6, the J gene TRBJ2-1; D unresolved. Germline V gene sequence: CDR1 MNHNY, CDR2 SVGAGI (reference sequence). Between the trimmed V and J ends, which lost 3 bases and 3 bases, there was a span of 6 bases. The CDR3 extends over 13 amino acids. The CDR3 coding sequence is TGTGCCAGCAGTTATCAGGACTACAATGAGCAGTTCTTC. Protein sequence: CASSYQDYNEQFF.

The rearrangement uses TRBV4-1 and TRBJ2-7; the match to TRBD2 covers 11 bases. Germline values: CDR1 MGHRA, CDR2 YSYEKL. With V trimmed by 3 bases and J by 2 bases, 6 bases remained unmatched. The CDR3 covers 16 residues. Here the CDR3 DNA reads TGCGCCAGCAGCCACCAGGGACTAGCGGTTCCCTACGAGCAGTACTTC. As protein: CASSHQGLAVPYEQYF.

This chain links TRBV12-3 or TRBV12-4 with TRBJ2-1; 11 nucleotides agree with TRBD2. The CDR3 is 15 amino acids. V lost 6 bases, J lost 3 bases, and 4 bases stayed unmatched. The chain's CDR3 is CASRIAGGSYNEQFF. The CDR3 DNA follows: TGTGCCAGCAGAATAGCGGGAGGGAGCTACAATGAGCAGTTCTTC.

This chain links TRBV20-1 with TRBJ1-3, with TRBD1 matching 7 bases. The trim removed 2 bases at V and 0 bases at J, leaving 7 bases unmatched. This CDR3 comprises 16 residues. The V gene's germline CDR1 is DFQATT and CDR2 SNEGSKA (reference sequence). CDR3 coding DNA: TGCAGTGCTAGACCGACGACAGGGAACTCTGGAAACACCATATATTTT. Residues: CSARPTTGNSGNTIYF.

The chain employs TRBV5-1 and TRBJ2-5; 9 bases match TRBD2. This CDR3 has 14 amino acids. Trimming at V came to 6 bases and at J to 1 base, leaving 4 bases not matched to a gene. From germline, CDR1 is SGHRS and CDR2 YFSETQ. The CDR3 bases are TGCGCCAGCAATAGCGGGAGCCCCCAAGAGACCCAGTACTTC. This gives the protein CASNSGSPQETQYF.

V usage is TRBV6-5 and J usage is TRBJ2-1; 8 nucleotides line up with TRBD2. The J segment lost 9 bases and the V segment lost 3 bases, leaving 13 bases of the junction unmatched. The V gene's germline CDR1 is MNHEY and CDR2 SVGAGI. The CDR3 spans 16 residues. The DNA for the CDR3 is TGTGCCAGCAGTTATGAGCGGGAGCGAAATATAAGTGAGCAGTTCTTC. Encoded protein: CASSYERERNISEQFF.

This chain uses TRBV7-2 with TRBJ2-3, with D possibly matching TRBD1 (5 bases). The germline V gene encodes CDR1 SGHTA and CDR2 FQGNSA. Trimming shortened V by 3 bases and J by 1 base, and 8 bases separated the two germline ends. This CDR3 is 14 amino acids long. The CDR3 DNA is TGTGCCAGCAGCTTTCAGGGCGGCACAGATACGCAGTATTTT. It encodes CASSFQGGTDTQYF.

The V call is TRBV6-5, the J call TRBJ2-7; TRBD2 matches at 7 bases. CDR1 MNHEY and CDR2 SVGAGI come from the germline V gene. This CDR3 has 15 residues. Trimming removed 5 bases from V and 0 bases from J; junction bases left unmatched: 7. The CDR3 DNA sequence: TGTGCCAGCAGTAACGAGCGGGGCTACTCCTACGAGCAGTACTTC. This codes for CASSNERGYSYEQYF.

The chain employs TRBV7-2 and TRBJ2-3; 10 bases align to TRBD2. With V trimmed by 6 bases and J by 2 bases, 2 bases remained unmatched. Per the germline V gene, CDR1 is SGHTA and CDR2 is FQGNSA. The CDR3 has 14 amino acids. CDR3 region: CASSLAGVTDTQYF. DNA of the CDR3: TGTGCCAGCAGTCTAGCGGGAGTCACAGATACGCAGTATTTT. Full variable domain (outside the CDR3, taken from reference TRBV7-2 and TRBJ2-3): GAGVSQSPSNKVTEKGKDVELRCDPISGHTALYWYRQSLGQGLEFLIYFQGNSAPDKSGLPSDRFSAERTGGSVSTLTIQRTQQEDSAVYLCASSLAGVTDTQYFGPGTRLTVL.

Notes on this clonotype: A much larger clone lies one base from this, so it may be a read error. This chain links TRBV29-1 with TRBJ2-1; no reliable D call. V lost 7 bases, J lost 5 bases, and 27 bases lay in between. CDR1 and CDR2 (germline): SQVTM, ANQGSEA. The CDR3 runs 17 residues. CDR3 sequence (DNA): TGCAGCGCCCAAAGCCAAATAAAAGCAGGAAAAGACAATGAGCAGTTCTTC. Encoded protein: CSAQSQIKAGKDNEQFF.

The V gene is TRBV7-2, the J gene TRBJ1-3; possible D gene TRBD1, 6 bases. CDR1 SGHTA and CDR2 FQGNSA come from the germline V gene. The CDR3 consists of 14 residues. V was clipped by 6 bases and J by 1 base, with 10 bases between them. The DNA of the CDR3 is TGTGCCAGCAGAGAAGGGGGTTCTGGAAACACCATATATTTT. This encodes CASREGGSGNTIYF.

The chain employs TRBV7-2 and TRBJ2-3; D is unclear. The V end was cut by 5 bases, the J end by 4 bases, with 13 bases between. Germline assignment: CDR1 SGHTA and CDR2 FQGNSA. The CDR3 is 14 amino acids. The CDR3 region is CASSPSRSADTQYF. CDR3 in DNA: TGTGCCAGCAGCCCCAGTCGCAGCGCAGATACGCAGTATTTT.

This clonotype was detected a few times. This chain connects TRBV9 to TRBJ2-6; D is possibly TRBD1 (7 bases). This CDR3 has 17 residues. Trimming took 3 bases from V and 1 from J, leaving 14 bases between them. Germline CDR1 SGDLS, CDR2 YYNGEE. CDR3 bases: TGTGCCAGCAGCGGGCGGGACAGAGTATCTGGGGCCAACGTCCTGACTTTC. Protein product: CASSGRDRVSGANVLTF.

The V call is TRBV20-1, the J call TRBJ2-3; TRBD2 matches at 11 bases. The ends lost 6 bases at V and 3 bases at J; junction bases unmatched: 11. From germline, CDR1 is DFQATT and CDR2 SNEGSKA (reference sequence). The CDR3 loop spans 16 amino acids. Here the CDR3 reads CSAALAGGGETDTQYF. The CDR3 bases are TGCAGTGCCGCCTTAGCGGGAGGGGGGGAGACAGATACGCAGTATTTT.

The chain uses TRBV14 and TRBJ2-2, with D possibly being TRBD2 (6 bases). Per the germline V gene, CDR1 is SGHDN and CDR2 is FVKESK. Between the trimmed V and J ends, which lost 4 bases and 3 bases, there was a span of 15 bases. The CDR3 totals 16 residues. This CDR3 reads CASSRRDWQYTGELFF. The CDR3 nucleotides are TGTGCCAGCAGCCGCCGGGACTGGCAGTACACCGGGGAGCTGTTTTTT.